The 14 T cell receptor beta chains in this list originate from one sample, sequenced in a study of prognosis after radiotherapy for stage I lung cancer. Amplicons of TCR beta CDR3 were generated from genomic DNA by two-round multiplex PCR. First-round PCR employed TRBV- and TRBJ-specific primers for each gene. TCRdb re-analysed the multiplex PCR reads in MiXCR, keeping a single row per CDR3 protein. The data show tens of thousands of distinct CDR3 sequences, roughly a quarter seen once. The material was PBMCs, obtained before or after stereotactic body radiation therapy (not recorded which). Receptors were obtained from a donor at least 50 years old with non-small cell lung cancer.

The table lists this clonotype with many counts. The rearrangement joins TRBV20-1 to TRBJ2-7, with D unresolved. Germline V lookup: CDR1 DFQATT, CDR2 SNEGSKA (reference sequence). V shed 5 bases and J shed 0 bases, with 14 bases lying between them. This CDR3 has 14 amino acids. The CDR3 sequence is CSAFSPGGSYEQYF. The CDR3, as DNA: TGCAGTGCTTTCTCCCCCGGCGGCTCCTACGAGCAGTACTTC.

There are many counts of this clonotype. The chain recombines TRBV27 with TRBJ2-7; 8 nucleotides agree with TRBD2. Trimming at V came to 6 bases and at J to 3 bases, leaving 31 bases not matched to a gene. From germline, CDR1 is MNHEY and CDR2 SMNVEV (reference sequence). The CDR3 contains 22 residues. The CDR3 region is CASRRKYPGRGGQRGINYEQYF. For the CDR3, the DNA is TGTGCCAGCAGGAGAAAATACCCAGGACGAGGAGGGCAGCGGGGGATTAACTACGAGCAGTACTTC.

This clonotype was counted ten times or more. The chain carries TRBV18 and TRBJ2-5, with 7 nucleotides matching TRBD1. V shed 4 bases, J shed 5 bases, and the junction held 16 bases outside the gene matches. The CDR3 loop spans 17 amino acids. The V gene's germline CDR1 is KGHSH and CDR2 LQKENI. For the CDR3, the DNA is TGTGCCAGCTCACACGTACCCTTTGGGGACAGTGGGGAGACCCAGTACTTC. Amino acids: CASSHVPFGDSGETQYF.

This clonotype was observed at least ten times. The chain uses TRBV2 and TRBJ2-7; 7 bases line up with TRBD1. With V trimmed by 4 bases and J by 0 bases, 6 bases remained unmatched. CDR3 length: 15 residues. Germline CDR1 is SNHLY and CDR2 is FYNNEI. The chain's CDR3 is CASSVMAGGSYEQYF. CDR3 nucleotide sequence: TGTGCCAGCAGTGTAATGGCAGGGGGCTCCTACGAGCAGTACTTC.

Turning to this clonotype: This may be a read error, as it is one base from a much larger clone. The V and J genes are TRBV30 and TRBJ1-1; D not certain. Germline CDR1 reads GTSNPN; CDR2 reads SVGIG (reference sequence). This CDR3 has 11 amino acids. V was trimmed by 4 bases and J by 6 bases, leaving 9 bases between them. The CDR3 region has the DNA TGTGCCTGGATTGTCTCCGCTGAAGCTTTCTTT. Translated, it gives CAWIVSAEAFF.

A word on this clonotype: A much larger clone differs from this one at a single base, so this may be a read error. This CDR3 is missing its conserved last phenylalanine or tryptophan, likely due to a read error. The chain is built from TRBV6-2 or TRBV6-3 and TRBJ2-1; D not certain. This CDR3 has 14 amino acids. Germline V CDR1 and CDR2: MNHEY, SVGEGT. V was shortened by 1 base and J by 8 bases, with 12 bases between the two germline ends. The CDR3 sequence: CASSYLSLVDEQFL. The CDR3 DNA reads as TGTGCCAGCAGTTACTTGTCCCTAGTCGATGAGCAGTTCTTA.

In its sample, this clonotype was seen many times. J is TRBJ1-1 and V is TRBV20-1; D perhaps matches TRBD1 (5 bases). The CDR3 loop spans 16 amino acids. The V and J ends lost 0 bases and 0 bases respectively, with 14 bases between them. The V gene's germline CDR1 is DFQATT and CDR2 SNEGSKA (reference sequence). The CDR3 loop reads CSARDPILGLNTEAFF. The CDR3 DNA sequence: TGCAGTGCTAGAGACCCCATCTTGGGGCTGAACACTGAAGCTTTCTTT.

This clonotype was seen ten or more times. The J gene is TRBJ2-2, the V gene TRBV6-1; the match to TRBD2 covers 11 bases. CDR1 is MNHNS and CDR2 is SASEGT in the germline V gene. After removal of 6 bases from V and 5 bases from J, the junction contained 11 bases not matched to a gene. The CDR3 is made up of 17 amino acids. CDR3 region: CASSRIRLAGSTGELFF. The CDR3 nucleotides are TGTGCCAGCAGCAGAATAAGACTAGCGGGAAGTACCGGGGAGCTGTTTTTT.

This clonotype came up many times. The V gene is TRBV5-6, the J gene TRBJ1-4; D gene unclear. This CDR3 is built from 14 residues. Trimming took off 1 base at V and 8 bases at J, with 12 bases between the two ends. CDR1 is SGHDT and CDR2 is YYEEEE in the germline V gene. This chain's CDR3 is CASSLRGTKEKLFF. The CDR3, as DNA: TGTGCCAGCAGCTTGCGGGGTACCAAGGAAAAACTGTTTTTT. Together with reference TRBV5-6 and TRBJ1-4, the CDR3 gives the full variable domain: DAGVTQSPTHLIKTRGQQVTLRCSPKSGHDTVSWYQQALGQGPQFIFQYYEEEERQRGNFPDRFSGHQFPNYSSELNVNALLLGDSALYLCASSLRGTKEKLFFGSGTQLSVL.

On this clonotype itself: It is likely a read error: a sequence one base away is far more abundant. J is TRBJ2-1 and V is TRBV20-1, with D uncertain. Trimming removed 3 bases from V and 10 bases from J, with 13 bases in between. The CDR3 is 12 residues long. Germline V gene sequence: CDR1 DFQATT, CDR2 SNEGSKA (reference sequence). CDR3 residues: CSASKLSYEQFF. The CDR3 DNA is TGCAGTGCTAGCAAGCTCTCCTACGAGCAGTTCTTC.

This clonotype has ten or more counts. The chain recombines TRBV28 with TRBJ1-1; D call uncertain. This CDR3 is 13 amino acids long. Trimming took off 6 bases at V and 6 bases at J, with 14 bases between the two ends. CDR1 is MDHEN and CDR2 is SYDVKM in the germline V gene. The CDR3 sequence: CASSYVEVAEAFF. The CDR3 region has the DNA TGTGCCAGCAGCTACGTAGAGGTCGCTGAAGCTTTCTTT.

In its sample, this clonotype was seen many times. V usage is TRBV19 and J usage is TRBJ1-1; no firm D call. This CDR3 has 14 residues. Trimming removed 7 bases at V and 4 bases at J, with 16 bases between. CDR1 LNHDA and CDR2 SQIVND come from the germline V gene (reference sequence). CDR3 sequence (DNA): TGTGCCAGTATTGTCGGGGTCGGAGCCACTGAAGCTTTCTTT. This sequence encodes CASIVGVGATEAFF.

This clonotype occurred many times. The rearrangement uses TRBV30 and TRBJ1-2; possible D gene TRBD1, 5 bases. The V end was cut by 0 bases, the J end by 8 bases, with 19 bases between. Germline CDR1 reads GTSNPN; CDR2 reads SVGIG (reference sequence). CDR3 length: 15 residues. CDR3 bases: TGTGCCTGGAGTGTAATCTACTTAGAGCAGGGCGGCTACACCTTC. Its protein product is CAWSVIYLEQGGYTF.

Remarks on this clonotype: This is likely an artifact of a read error, given a far larger clone one base away. The rearrangement links TRBV6-2 or TRBV6-3 to TRBJ1-4, with unresolved D. The CDR3 has 17 amino acids. V was trimmed by 5 bases and J by 7 bases, leaving 23 bases between them. Germline V gene data show CDR1 as MNHEY and CDR2 as SVGEGT. The CDR3, as DNA: TGTGCCAGCAGTGATATTATCCGGGCAGGCGTGCCTGAAAAACTGTTTTTT. Protein sequence: CASSDIIRAGVPEKLFF.